This T cell receptor beta chain was recorded in a study of T cells in women clearing cervical HPV infection. Study in general: Blood came at first lesion visit for cases, post-clearance for controls. Cases' blood sampling followed lesion detection by median around 150 days (90 to 200).

TCRdb's copy holds only in-frame clones and misses some; the assay was immunoSEQ multiplex PCR. Recorded here are under 20,000 clones; the top ten clones represent about 10%. Regarding this clone: Its antigen is not identified. The read gets to within 3 residues of the CDR3 end, and the germline J gene fills in the rest.

Findings and caveats of the study: Repertoire richness, not evenness, was significantly elevated in CIN3+ cases versus controls.

Dot-blot hybridization genotyped cervical HPV amplified with MY09/MY11 PCR. V was cut by 4 bases and J by 0 bases, with 12 bases left in between. This CDR3 comprises 15 residues. Germline V gives CDR1 SGHRS, CDR2 YFSETQ. V is TRBV5-1 and J is TRBJ2-3; D may be TRBD1 (6 bases). The sequenced sample consisted of blood buffy coat. This TCR derives from a woman aged 18 to 75 with a cervical HPV16 infection that either progressed to CIN3+ or cleared (not recorded which). The sequenced part of the CDR3 DNA is TGCGCCAGCAGCGGGGGACATTATAGCACAGATACG. This codes for CASSGGHYSTDT. The whole CDR3 reads CASSGGHYSTDTQYF.